This T cell receptor (beta chain) was captured by sequencing in a study of beta chain features in type 1 diabetes. General observations from the study: Here, the possible influence of HLA type (on TCRB rearrangement) remained unresolved. Type 1 diabetes patients showed a moderate but significant shortening of TCRB CDR3s in all four CD4+ subsets.

The isolated RNA, all of it, was reverse transcribed, so expressed TCRB transcripts were what got sequenced. The data were produced by immunoSEQ multiplex PCR, yet TCRdb's version contains in-frame clones alone and is incomplete. The sample has approximately 150,000 clones, roughly 9.3% seen once. This clone was detected a few times. Its target is not known. The specimen sequenced was central memory CD4+ T cells from blood. This sequence was found in a middle-aged woman in good health.

CDR3 sequence (DNA): TGTGCCAGCAGCCATCTCCGGGACCTAACAAGGGGGGGCTACACCTTC. This gives the protein CASSHLRDLTRGGYTF. V is TRBV7-2 and J is TRBJ1-2; D may be TRBD1 (6 bases). Germline loops: CDR1 SGHTA, CDR2 FQGNSA. The germline V and J ends were trimmed by 5 bases and 8 bases, with 24 bases remaining between them. The CDR3 consists of 16 residues.